This T cell receptor beta chain was sequenced in a study of CD8 T cells in Susac syndrome. With random hexamers, 0.5 to 1 ug RNA was reverse transcribed. Each CDR3 protein is one row after TCRdb ran MiXCR on the immunoSEQ multiplex PCR reads. The sample holds more than 55,000 distinct CDR3 sequences, 96% seen once. Through negative isolation, CD4+ and CD8+ T cells were obtained, while TEMRA cells were enriched using FACS. The sequenced material came from CD4+ T cells from PBMCs. The receptor's source is a human donor with multiple sclerosis.

CDR3 sequence: CASSLATRWTEAFF. CDR3 bases: TGTGCCAGCAGTTTAGCGACGAGGTGGACTGAAGCTTTCTTT. The V call is TRBV12-3 or TRBV12-4, the J call TRBJ1-1; D remains ambiguous. This CDR3 is 14 amino acids long. The ends were cut back, 0 bases at V and 5 bases at J, with 10 bases in the middle.